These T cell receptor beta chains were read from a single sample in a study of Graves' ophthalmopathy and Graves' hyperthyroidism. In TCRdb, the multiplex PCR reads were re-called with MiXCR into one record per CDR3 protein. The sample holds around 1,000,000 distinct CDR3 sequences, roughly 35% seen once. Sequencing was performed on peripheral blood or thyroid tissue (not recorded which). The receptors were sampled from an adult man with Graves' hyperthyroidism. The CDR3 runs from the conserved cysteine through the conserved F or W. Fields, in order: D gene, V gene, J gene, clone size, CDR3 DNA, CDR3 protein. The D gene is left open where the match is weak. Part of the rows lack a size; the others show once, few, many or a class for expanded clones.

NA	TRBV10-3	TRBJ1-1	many	TGTGCCATCAGTGATCACGCTGAAGCTTTCTTT	CAISDHAEAFF
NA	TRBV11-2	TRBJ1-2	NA	TGTGCCAGCAGCCCAATCCGGGGCCTTAACTATGGCTACACCTTC	CASSPIRGLNYGYTF
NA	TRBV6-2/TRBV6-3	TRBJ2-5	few	TGTGCCAGCAGTGACCCGTTCCAGACCCAGTACTTC	CASSDPFQTQYF
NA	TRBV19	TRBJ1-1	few	TGTGCCAGTAGTAAGAGACGGGGGAACACTGAAGCTTTCTTT	CASSKRRGNTEAFF
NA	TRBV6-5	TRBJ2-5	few	TGTGCCAGCAGTTACTCATGGTTGGAGACCCAGTACTTC	CASSYSWLETQYF
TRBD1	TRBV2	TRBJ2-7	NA	TGTGCCTGGGGAACTGGACAGGGGATATCGTACGAGCAGTACTTC	CAWGTGQGISYEQYF
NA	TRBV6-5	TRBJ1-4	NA	TGTGCCAGCAGCGTGGCGGGGACTGGAGAAAAACTGTTTTTT	CASSVAGTGEKLFF
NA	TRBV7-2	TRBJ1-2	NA	TGTGCCAGCAGCTTAGACCGGGACGAGGGCTATGGCTACACCTTC	CASSLDRDEGYGYTF
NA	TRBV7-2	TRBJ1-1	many	TGTGCCAGCAGCTTAGACCAGGGGAGGAATGCTTTCTTT	CASSLDQGRNAFF
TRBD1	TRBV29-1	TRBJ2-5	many	TGCAGCGTTGCCGGGACAGTTCAAGAGACCCAGTACTTC	CSVAGTVQETQYF
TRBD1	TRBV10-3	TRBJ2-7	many	TGTGCCATCAGGGGACAGGATAGAACCTACGAGCAGTACTTC	CAIRGQDRTYEQYF
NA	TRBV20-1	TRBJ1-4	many	TGCAGTGCCGGGCAGTCTAATGAAAAACTGTTTTTT	CSAGQSNEKLFF
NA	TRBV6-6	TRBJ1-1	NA	TGTGCCAGCAGTTACCACTTCGAGACTATGGACACTGAAGCTTTCTTT	CASSYHFETMDTEAFF
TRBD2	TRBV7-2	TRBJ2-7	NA	TGTGCCAGCAGTTTGGTTGTAGCGGGAGGCCACGAGCAGTACTTC	CASSLVVAGGHEQYF
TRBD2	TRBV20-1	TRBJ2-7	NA	TGCAGTGCTCCTCGAGCGGGAGGGCCGTACGAGCAGTACTTC	CSAPRAGGPYEQYF
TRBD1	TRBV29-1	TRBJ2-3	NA	TGCAGCGTTGAGGCAGGGGGCTCCACAGATACGCAGTATTTT	CSVEAGGSTDTQYF